The 29 T cell receptor beta chains given below trace back to one sample, sequenced in a study of CD8+ T cells in alopecia areata. Investigators isolated RNA and reverse transcribed it into cDNA to act as the sequencing template. Sequenced by immunoSEQ multiplex PCR; TCRdb stores in-frame clones only, minus some. This sample has roughly 110,000 clones and no singletons, with 15% to 20% in the ten largest. The sample taken for sequencing was lesional skin. These receptors were collected from a C3H/HeJ mouse with alopecia areata. Strain haplotype (MHC): H2-k.

In regard to this clone: Gene names refer to mouse genes. Coverage ceases 4 residues before the CDR3 finishes, and the germline J gene fills in the end. The gene calls are TRBV13-3 and TRBJ1-2, with 12 bases lining up with TRBD1. This CDR3 is 14 amino acids long. Germline V gives CDR1 NNHDY, CDR2 SYVADS. The sequenced CDR3 bases are TGTGCCAGCAGTGGGGACAGGGGGCTTTCC. It is translated as CASSGDRGLS. The whole CDR3 is CASSGDRGLSDYTF.

Regarding this clone: At residue 13, TCRdb's protein disagrees with the DNA translation; the protein shown here derives from the DNA. These gene names are mouse names. The read ends 3 residues shy of where the CDR3 ends; the end is completed using the germline J gene. The chain joins TRBV1 to TRBJ1-6, with 7 bases identical to TRBD1. TRBJ1-6 is filed as an ORF, its function uncertain. The junction had 7 bases not matched to a gene; V was cut back by 3 bases and J by 5 bases. The CDR3 is made up of 16 amino acids. CDR1 and CDR2 from the germline V gene are NSQYPW and LRSPGD (reference sequence). CDR3 residues: CTCSARQGENNSPLYF. The CDR3 DNA, read in part, is TGCACCTGCAGTGCGAGACAGGGAGAAAATAATTCGCCC.

Worth noting for this clone: Mouse names are used for the genes. CDR3 DNA (partial): TGTGCCAGCAGCCAACCGGGACAGGGTAACCAAGAC. It is translated as CASSQPGQGNQD. The complete CDR3 reads CASSQPGQGNQDTQYF. The chain has TRBV5 and TRBJ2-5; 9 positions match TRBD1. The CDR3 is cut off 4 residues early in the read; its end comes from the germline J gene. The CDR3 runs to 16 residues. Germline V gene lookup returns CDR1 LGHNA and CDR2 YNLKQL (reference sequence). After removal of 2 bases from V and 0 bases from J, the junction contained 3 bases not matched to a gene.

This clone was found a few times. Each gene name is a mouse one. The read gets to within 4 residues of the CDR3 end, and the germline J gene fills in the rest. The rearrangement uses TRBV17 and TRBJ2-7; 10 bases fit TRBD2. The CDR3 length is 14 residues. From germline, CDR1 is MNHDT and CDR2 YYDKIL. The sequenced part of the CDR3 DNA is TGTGCTAGCAGCCCAAGGACTGGGGGATAT. Its translation is CASSPRTGGY. The whole CDR3 sequence reads CASSPRTGGYEQYF.

Only a few counts were recorded for this clone. Mouse gene names apply. The read comes to an end 4 residues before the CDR3 does, leaving the germline J gene to fill in the end. This rearrangement joins TRBV13-3 to TRBJ2-2; tentative D call: TRBD1 (5 bases). The CDR3 sequence is 14 residues long. Germline V gene data show CDR1 as NNHDY and CDR2 as SYVADS. V was clipped by 4 bases and J by 0 bases, with 7 bases between them. CDR3 amino acids: CASSTGSNTGQLYF. Partial CDR3 DNA: TGTGCCAGCAGTACAGGATCAAACACCGGG.

The sample holds a few counts of this clone. Gene names follow the mouse nomenclature. The read gets to within 4 residues of the CDR3 end, and the germline J gene fills in the rest. The V gene is TRBV13-3, the J gene TRBJ2-1, with D perhaps matching TRBD1 (6 bases). CDR3 length equals 15 residues. Germline CDR1 and CDR2: NNHDY and SYVADS. CDR3 DNA (partial): TGTGCCAGCAGTGATGGGAGGGGGAGCGGGGCT. As protein: CASSDGRGSGA. The CDR3 reads in full as CASSDGRGSGAEQFF.

Comments on this clone: Mouse names are used for the genes. Read data end 4 residues before the CDR3 end; the end is taken from the germline J gene. The chain has TRBV13-2 and TRBJ1-1, with 7 positions matching TRBD1. Germline values: CDR1 NNHNN, CDR2 SYGAGS (reference sequence). The CDR3 spans 13 residues. J lost 4 bases, V lost 0 bases, and 0 bases had no gene match. The CDR3 sequence is CASGDGQGTEVFF. The CDR3 DNA, read in part, is TGTGCCAGCGGTGATGGACAGGGCACA.

With regard to this clone: Gene names and germline refer to mouse. The CDR3 goes on 4 residues after the read ends, and that part is filled in from the germline J gene. The chain combines TRBV1 with TRBJ2-2; the match to TRBD2 covers 7 bases. Germline CDR1 is NSQYPW and CDR2 is LRSPGD (reference sequence). The CDR3 has 16 residues. V trimming: 0 bases; J trimming: 2 bases; junction bases outside the gene matches: 3. The CDR3 DNA, read in part, is TGCACCTGCAGTGCAGATATCTGGGGGAACACCGGG. This encodes CTCSADIWGNTG. The CDR3 reads in full as CTCSADIWGNTGQLYF.

This clone was seen a handful of times. Gene labels here are mouse ones. The DNA ends 4 residues before the CDR3 does, and the rest of the CDR3 is filled in from the germline J gene. The genes are TRBV13-3 and TRBJ1-4, with 8 bases that match TRBD1. Germline CDR1 reads NNHDY; CDR2 reads SYVADS. The CDR3 covers 16 residues. V lost 1 base, J lost 5 bases, and 7 bases stayed unmatched. CDR3: CASSDPGQAQNERLFF. The CDR3 DNA, read in part, is TGTGCCAGCAGTGATCCGGGACAGGCCCAGAACGAA.

This clone was counted a few times. Gene labels here are mouse ones. The DNA ends 4 residues before the CDR3 does, and the rest of the CDR3 is filled in from the germline J gene. The V and J genes are TRBV19 and TRBJ2-7; 9 nucleotides align to TRBD2. The CDR3 contains 14 residues. Germline V gives CDR1 FNHDT, CDR2 SITEND (reference sequence). Losses at the gene ends were 6 bases for V and 2 bases for J; bases not matched to a gene: 6. CDR3 loop: CASTSDWGTYEQYF. The part of the CDR3 DNA that was read is TGTGCCAGCACCTCCGACTGGGGGACCTAT.

Notes on this clone: Gene and germline names: mouse. The read falls 4 residues short of the CDR3 end, and the missing part is taken from the germline J gene. The rearrangement uses TRBV12-1 and TRBJ1-2; no clear D gene. Trimming cost V 0 bases and J 0 bases, with 7 bases left between them. Germline-derived CDR1 and CDR2 are SGHSN and HYEKVE. This CDR3 is built from 14 residues. The covered CDR3 bases are TGTGCCAGCTCTCTCGAGGGTGCAAACTCC. This encodes CASSLEGANS. The CDR3 reads in full as CASSLEGANSDYTF.

This clone was seen ten or more times. Genes and germline come from the mouse. Coverage ceases 4 residues before the CDR3 finishes, and the germline J gene fills in the end. The J gene is TRBJ2-1, the V gene TRBV13-3, with D unresolved. The CDR3 is 12 residues long. Germline-derived CDR1 and CDR2 are NNHDY and SYVADS. V was clipped by 6 bases and J by 4 bases, with 8 bases between them. The CDR3 sequence is CASTQNYAEQFF. The part of the CDR3 DNA that was read is TGTGCCAGCACCCAGAATTATGCT.

As concerns this clone: The genes are named according to mouse. Coverage ceases 4 residues before the CDR3 finishes, and the germline J gene fills in the end. Other DNA variants within this sample encode the same CDR3. The chain employs TRBV1 and TRBJ2-5; possibly TRBD2 for D (8 bases). CDR3 length: 16 residues. Germline lookup yields CDR1 NSQYPW and CDR2 LRSPGD (reference sequence). This chain's CDR3 is CTCSADSGGARDTQYF. The covered CDR3 bases are TGCACCTGCAGTGCAGATTCAGGGGGGGCGCGGGAC.

This clone has a handful of counts. The gene names here belong to mouse. The read gets to within 4 residues of the CDR3 end, and the germline J gene fills in the rest. The V gene is TRBV13-3, the J gene TRBJ2-7, with D perhaps TRBD1 (6 bases). Trimming shortened V by 0 bases and J by 0 bases, and 10 bases separated the two germline ends. Per germline, CDR1 NNHDY and CDR2 SYVADS. CDR3 length: 15 amino acids. CDR3 protein: CASSDAQGRSYEQYF. The CDR3 DNA, read in part, is TGTGCCAGCAGTGATGCACAGGGTCGCTCCTAT.

As to this clone: Any gene name here is a mouse gene name. The CDR3 is cut off 4 residues early in the read; its end comes from the germline J gene. The rearrangement links TRBV31 to TRBJ2-5; D possibly corresponds to TRBD2 (6 bases). Germline values: CDR1 GKSSPN, CDR2 SITVG. CDR3 size: 13 residues. V lost 3 bases, J lost 2 bases, and 9 bases lay in between. The CDR3 here is CAWSGGSQDTQYF. The CDR3 DNA, read in part, is TGTGCCTGGAGCGGGGGGTCCCAAGAC.

The table lists this clone with a few counts. These gene names are mouse names. The CDR3 end falls 4 residues outside the read, so it is completed with the germline J gene. The chain has TRBV17 and TRBJ2-4; 11 bases line up with TRBD2. The CDR3 extends over 16 amino acids. Germline CDR1 reads MNHDT; CDR2 reads YYDKIL. V lost 1 base to trimming and J lost 0 bases; unmatched junction nucleotides: 0. Partial CDR3 DNA: TGTGCTAGCAGTAGAGGGACTGGGGGGAGTCAAAAC. This sequence encodes CASSRGTGGSQN. The whole CDR3 region reads CASSRGTGGSQNTLYF.

In the case of this clone: TCRdb's protein and the translated DNA diverge at residue 13; the protein reported here is the translation of the DNA. Gene names refer to mouse genes. The read halts 3 residues ahead of the CDR3 end, with the missing end drawn from the germline J gene. This chain uses TRBV1 with TRBJ1-6; tentatively, D is TRBD1 (5 bases). TRBJ1-6 is an ORF, with its function uncertain. The CDR3 spans 16 residues. Germline lookup yields CDR1 NSQYPW and CDR2 LRSPGD (reference sequence). Trimming cost V 0 bases and J 5 bases, with 11 bases left between them. The sequenced part of the CDR3 DNA is TGCACCTGCAGTGCAGATCTGGACAATAATAATTCGCCC. The encoded protein is CTCSADLDNNNSP. The full CDR3 protein is CTCSADLDNNNSPLYF.

In its sample, this clone was seen many times. Gene names and germline refer to mouse. The read ends 4 residues shy of where the CDR3 ends; the end is completed using the germline J gene. V is TRBV13-3 and J is TRBJ2-3; TRBD1 might be the D (6 bases). Germline loops: CDR1 NNHDY, CDR2 SYVADS. Trimming removed 2 bases from V and 1 base from J, with 11 bases in between. This CDR3 is 15 amino acids long. Incomplete CDR3 DNA: TGTGCCAGCAGTGAAGGGGGAGGGGGTGCAGAA. Translated, it gives CASSEGGGGAE. Given in full, the CDR3 is CASSEGGGGAETLYF.

This clone turned up a few times. All gene names here are mouse names. Coverage ceases 4 residues before the CDR3 finishes, and the germline J gene fills in the end. The chain has TRBV1 and TRBJ2-5; the D gene is possibly TRBD1 (6 bases). The CDR3 extends over 14 amino acids. V shed 3 bases and J shed 2 bases, with 9 bases lying between them. CDR1 is NSQYPW, CDR2 LRSPGD, per germline (reference sequence). CDR3 sequence reads: CTCSARGIQDTQYF. The DNA read from the CDR3 is TGCACCTGCAGTGCGAGGGGGATCCAAGAC.

This clone was picked up a small number of times. Mouse gene names apply. Read data end 4 residues before the CDR3 end; the end is taken from the germline J gene. The chain is built from TRBV13-3 and TRBJ2-5; 13 bases are a match to TRBD2. The germline gives CDR1 NNHDY, CDR2 SYVADS. This CDR3 spans 15 amino acids. The CDR3 spells CASSGTGGAEDTQYF. CDR3 DNA (partial): TGTGCCAGCAGTGGGACTGGGGGGGCTGAAGAC.

Comment on this clone: Any gene name here is a mouse gene name. The CDR3 bases that were read are TGTGCCAGCAGACAGGGGGCAAACTCC. Amino acid sequence: CASRQGANS. The entire CDR3 sequence reads CASRQGANSDYTF. V and J are TRBV13-1 and TRBJ1-2; TRBD1 matches at 8 bases. Read sequence stops 4 residues before the CDR3 end, and the germline J gene provides the missing end. This CDR3 has 13 residues. V shed 5 bases and J 0 bases; nucleotides not matched to a gene: 0. Germline loops: CDR1 NSHNY, CDR2 SYGAGN.

Comment on this clone: The gene symbols are mouse symbols. Coverage ceases 4 residues before the CDR3 finishes, and the germline J gene fills in the end. This chain uses TRBV13-3 with TRBJ2-7, with 7 nucleotides matching TRBD2. The V segment lost 5 bases and the J segment 0 bases; nucleotides outside the gene matches: 5. Germline V CDR1 and CDR2: NNHDY, SYVADS. The CDR3 consists of 14 residues. CDR3 DNA (partial): TGTGCCAGCAGGCCACTGGGGAGCTCCTAT. Its translation is CASRPLGSSY. The complete CDR3 protein is CASRPLGSSYEQYF.

This clone occurred many times. Genes here carry mouse names. The read ends 4 residues before the CDR3 terminus; that terminus is restored from the germline J gene. The chain joins TRBV13-3 to TRBJ1-2; a possible D gene is TRBD1 (6 bases). The CDR3 is 15 amino acids. CDR1 is NNHDY, CDR2 SYVADS, per germline. V lost 4 bases, J lost 0 bases, and 13 bases lay in between. The sequenced part of the CDR3 DNA is TGTGCCAGCAGTCCGGGACAAAAAGCAAACTCC. It yields the protein CASSPGQKANS. The entire CDR3 protein reads CASSPGQKANSDYTF.

A note on this clone: Germline and genes here are mouse. From the germline J gene comes the end of the CDR3, since the read stops 4 residues before it. The chain carries TRBV19 and TRBJ1-2, with TRBD1 matching 7 bases. Germline assignment: CDR1 FNHDT and CDR2 SITEND (reference sequence). The trim removed 5 bases at V and 0 bases at J, leaving 1 base unmatched. The CDR3 has 13 amino acids. CDR3 DNA (partial): TGTGCCAGCAGCAGGGGGGCAAACTCC. It is translated as CASSRGANS. The CDR3 in full is CASSRGANSDYTF.

Of note for this clone: A read error may produce the germline difference seen at one junction end. Genes and germline are mouse. The CDR3 extends 4 residues past the end of the read, so its final part is completed from the germline J gene. The chain employs TRBV1 and TRBJ2-4; possible D gene TRBD2, 6 bases. This CDR3 is built from 14 residues. Germline lookup yields CDR1 NSQYPW and CDR2 LRSPGD (reference sequence). The CDR3 protein is CSCSARDSKNTLYF. The DNA read from the CDR3 is TGCAGCTGCAGTGCGAGGGACTCAAAAAAC. Variable domain in full (rest from reference TRBV1 and TRBJ2-4): VTLLEQNPRWRLVPRGQAVNLRCILKNSQYPWMSWYQQDLQKQLQWLFTLRSPGDKEVKSLPGADYLATRVTDTELRLQVANMSQGRTLYCSCSARDSKNTLYFGAGTRLSVL.

As to this clone: Mouse germline and gene names are used. The read ends 4 residues before the CDR3 terminus; that terminus is restored from the germline J gene. The chain links TRBV1 to TRBJ1-1; perhaps TRBD1 as D (5 bases). CDR3 length equals 14 residues. Per germline, CDR1 NSQYPW and CDR2 LRSPGD (reference sequence). The part of the CDR3 DNA that was read is TGCACCTGCAGTGCTGCCAGGGAAGGGACA. Its protein is CTCSAAREGT. The entire CDR3 is CTCSAAREGTEVFF.

This clone was recorded a few times. All gene names here are mouse names. Read data end 4 residues before the CDR3 end; the end is taken from the germline J gene. The V and J genes are TRBV13-1 and TRBJ2-7; 10 bases match TRBD1. Germline V gene sequence: CDR1 NSHNY, CDR2 SYGAGN. The CDR3 is made up of 13 amino acids. Incomplete CDR3 DNA: TGTGCCAGCGGACCGGGACAGGGGTAT. This sequence encodes CASGPGQGY. The whole CDR3 reads CASGPGQGYEQYF.

This clone was found a few times. Gene names refer to mouse genes. The read comes to an end 4 residues before the CDR3 does, leaving the germline J gene to fill in the end. The V and J genes are TRBV13-2 and TRBJ2-5; TRBD1 aligns across 10 bases. Per the germline V gene, CDR1 is NNHNN and CDR2 is SYGAGS (reference sequence). CDR3 length equals 14 residues. Partial CDR3 DNA: TGTGCCAGCGGTGAACGGGACAGGGGAGAC. Protein: CASGERDRGD. Given in full, the CDR3 is CASGERDRGDTQYF.

This clone was observed a handful of times. Gene and germline names: mouse. The read is 4 residues too short to cover the CDR3 end, so that end is filled in from the germline J gene. The rearrangement joins TRBV12-2 to TRBJ2-5; 9 bases fit TRBD2. CDR3 length equals 16 residues. CDR1 and CDR2 (germline): SGHLS, HYDKME. V was clipped by 3 bases and J by 0 bases; unmatched bases: 6. The part of the CDR3 DNA that was read is TGTGCCAGCTCTTCCCAGACTGGGGGTAACCAAGAC. Translated, it gives CASSSQTGGNQD. In full, the CDR3 is CASSSQTGGNQDTQYF.